A selection of T cell receptor beta chains follows, all from one sample in a study of CD8 T cells in ankylosing spondylitis. MiXCR, run by TCRdb on the 5' RACE reads, gives a single entry per CDR3 protein. Among about 230,000 distinct CDR3 sequences listed, 7.5% to 9.5% were seen once. Sequenced input: blood, either unsorted or a sorted T cell fraction (not recorded which). These receptors all stem from a female donor with ankylosing spondylitis or in good health (not recorded which). The CDR3 runs from the conserved cysteine through the conserved F or W. The D gene is left open where the match is weak. The size entry is marked missing in some rows and otherwise reads once, few, many or a size class.

v_call	d_call	cdr3_length	clone_size	j_call	cdr3_aa	cdr3_nt
TRBV7-8	NA	14	many	TRBJ2-2	CASSLGPATGELFF	TGTGCCAGCAGCTTAGGGCCAGCCACCGGGGAGCTGTTTTTT
TRBV19	NA	10	many	TRBJ1-1	CASGRVGAFF	TGTGCCAGTGGAAGGGTTGGAGCTTTCTTT
TRBV7-2	NA	15	NA	TRBJ2-1	CASQGQPSSYNEQFF	TGTGCCAGTCAGGGACAACCTAGCTCCTACAATGAGCAGTTCTTC
TRBV29-1	NA	13	many	TRBJ1-2	CSVERPTAYGYTF	TGCAGCGTTGAAAGGCCAACAGCATATGGCTACACCTTC
TRBV27	TRBD2	11	many	TRBJ2-3	CAAGEADTQYF	TGTGCGGCGGGGGAGGCAGATACGCAGTATTTT
TRBV20-1	NA	13	many	TRBJ1-1	CSATRTVYTEAFF	TGCAGTGCTACCCGGACGGTTTACACTGAAGCTTTCTTT
TRBV24-1	NA	16	many	TRBJ2-1	CATSDLKGSSRSEQFF	TGTGCCACCAGTGATTTAAAAGGGTCTTCACGAAGTGAGCAGTTCTTC
TRBV20-1	NA	17	many	TRBJ2-4	CSARAPTPSQGGNIQYF	TGCAGTGCTAGAGCTCCCACGCCTTCCCAGGGGGGAAACATTCAGTACTTC
TRBV4-3	TRBD2	18	many	TRBJ2-2	CASSQDLGGLTNTGELFF	TGCGCCAGCAGCCAAGATCTCGGGGGGTTGACGAACACCGGGGAGCTGTTTTTT
TRBV7-9	TRBD1	15	many	TRBJ2-2	CASSLLTGEAGELFF	TGTGCCAGCAGCTTACTAACAGGGGAAGCCGGGGAGCTGTTTTTT
TRBV7-2	TRBD2	16	many	TRBJ2-3	CASRRELAASTDTQYF	TGTGCCAGCAGAAGGGAGCTAGCGGCTAGCACAGATACGCAGTATTTT
TRBV5-1	NA	13	many	TRBJ2-1	CASSLVGNNEQFF	TGCGCCAGCAGCTTGGTAGGTAACAATGAGCAGTTCTTC
TRBV20-1	NA	14	many	TRBJ1-2	CSASWQRGAYGYTF	TGCAGTGCTAGTTGGCAGCGGGGGGCCTATGGCTACACCTTC
TRBV10-3	TRBD2	14	many	TRBJ2-3	CAIATSASSGTQYF	TGTGCCATCGCGACTAGCGCCTCTTCGGGGACGCAGTATTTT
TRBV20-1	TRBD2	15	many	TRBJ2-7	CSARDLGGSPHEQYF	TGCAGTGCTAGAGATCTCGGCGGGAGTCCCCACGAGCAGTACTTC
TRBV19	TRBD2	16	many	TRBJ2-7	CASSGGLAGQRNEQYF	TGTGCCAGTAGTGGGGGACTAGCGGGACAGAGGAACGAGCAGTACTTC
TRBV20-1	NA	14	many	TRBJ1-3	CSSLDRRLGDTIYF	TGCAGTTCTTTAGACAGACGCCTGGGGGACACCATATATTTT
TRBV29-1	TRBD2	15	many	TRBJ2-2	CSVVSGGSSPGELFF	TGCAGCGTTGTCTCTGGCGGGAGTTCCCCCGGGGAGCTGTTTTTT
TRBV30	TRBD2	15	NA	TRBJ2-1	CASWQGSGSQVGQFF	TGTGCCTCATGGCAGGGCAGCGGGAGTCAGGTGGGGCAGTTCTTC
TRBV5-6	NA	14	few	TRBJ1-1	CASSGTISWTEAFF	TGTGCCAGCAGCGGAACTATTAGTTGGACTGAAGCTTTCTTT
TRBV20-1	NA	12	many	TRBJ2-1	CSATGTYNEQFF	TGCAGTGCTACGGGGACCTACAATGAGCAGTTCTTC
TRBV5-1	NA	15	many	TRBJ2-2	CASSLALGSGGELFF	TGCGCCAGCAGCTTGGCCCTGGGTTCTGGCGGGGAGCTGTTTTTT
TRBV5-6	TRBD2	16	many	TRBJ2-1	CASSLALGGRAGEQFF	TGTGCCAGCAGCCTGGCGTTAGGCGGGAGGGCCGGCGAGCAGTTCTTC
TRBV2	TRBD2	16	many	TRBJ2-1	CASSTLGTTAYNEQFF	TGTGCCAGCAGTACGCTTGGGACTACCGCCTACAATGAGCAGTTCTTC
TRBV7-9	NA	13	NA	TRBJ2-2	CASPGPALRELFF	TGTGCCAGCCCCGGACCGGCCCTCCGGGAGCTGTTTTTT
TRBV5-1	NA	14	NA	TRBJ2-5	CASSLARAEETQYF	TGCGCCAGCAGCTTGGCTCGAGCAGAGGAGACCCAGTACTTC
TRBV29-1	NA	15	few	TRBJ2-2	CSVVGGGANTGELFF	TGCAGCGTTGTTGGAGGTGGGGCGAACACCGGGGAGCTGTTTTTT
TRBV6-2/TRBV6-3	NA	11	many	TRBJ1-2	CACSRDFGYTF	TGTGCCTGTTCGCGGGATTTCGGCTACACCTTC
TRBV5-5	NA	16	many	TRBJ1-3	CASSLVPGATGDTIYF	TGTGCCAGCAGCTTGGTTCCAGGGGCCACTGGAGACACCATATATTTT
TRBV18	NA	13	many	TRBJ2-2	CASSPATSGELFF	TGTGCCAGCTCACCAGCTACCTCCGGGGAGCTGTTTTTT
TRBV6-2/TRBV6-3	NA	15	few	TRBJ1-1	CASRRTGTRNTEAFF	TGTGCCAGCAGAAGGACCGGGACAAGGAACACTGAAGCTTTCTTT
TRBV10-3	NA	14	many	TRBJ2-3	CAISGPSSTDTQYF	TGTGCCATCAGTGGTCCATCTAGCACAGATACGCAGTATTTT
TRBV11-2	TRBD2	18	many	TRBJ2-7	CASSPVNRGLAVPYEQYF	TGTGCCAGCAGCCCCGTCAACCGCGGACTAGCGGTTCCCTACGAGCAGTACTTC